The clone carrying this T cell receptor beta chain was seen a few times. This specimen belongs to a study of blood T cell repertoires in COVID-19. Study in general: Some COVID-19 samples were acute and others convalescent; all came from the United States, Italy and Spain. Nucleic acid was either cDNA or gDNA, and it came from T cells, B-cell-depleted T cells, or PBMCs.

Libraries were prepared by immunoSEQ multiplex PCR; TCRdb keeps only in-frame clonotypes and omits some of them. The sample has over 200,000 clones, approximately 84% seen once; the top ten hold about 6%. The sequencing sample was made of peripheral blood. The origin of this receptor is an older man with acute or convalescent COVID-19.

CDR3 residues: CASSEARTSGIRDTQYF. Here the CDR3 DNA reads TGTGCCAGCAGTGAGGCCCGGACTAGCGGGATCCGGGATACGCAGTATTTT. The chain recombines TRBV2 with TRBJ2-3; 12 bases align to TRBD2. In germline, CDR1 is SNHLY, CDR2 FYNNEI. The CDR3 runs to 17 residues. V trimming: 3 bases; J trimming: 6 bases; junction bases outside the gene matches: 10.